This entry features one T cell receptor beta chain sequence. This specimen belongs to a study of T cell changes during pregnancy in multiple sclerosis. Germline V gives CDR1 MNHNS, CDR2 SASEGT. The CDR3 loop spans 14 amino acids. The V and J ends lost 6 bases and 9 bases, in that order; junction bases with no gene match: 4. TCRdb's copy holds only in-frame clones and misses some; the assay was immunoSEQ multiplex PCR. Altogether tens of thousands of clones are present, almost 95% being singletons, with the ten largest covering 2.8%. The sample here was peripheral blood, taken in the third trimester of pregnancy. The sequence derives from a female donor in good health, enrolled as a control in a pregnancy study. V usage is TRBV6-1 and J usage is TRBJ1-6; 11 bases match TRBD1. The CDR3, as DNA: TGTGCCAGCAGCAAGGACAGGGGGCTTTCACCCCTCCACTTT. The encoded protein is CASSKDRGLSPLHF.